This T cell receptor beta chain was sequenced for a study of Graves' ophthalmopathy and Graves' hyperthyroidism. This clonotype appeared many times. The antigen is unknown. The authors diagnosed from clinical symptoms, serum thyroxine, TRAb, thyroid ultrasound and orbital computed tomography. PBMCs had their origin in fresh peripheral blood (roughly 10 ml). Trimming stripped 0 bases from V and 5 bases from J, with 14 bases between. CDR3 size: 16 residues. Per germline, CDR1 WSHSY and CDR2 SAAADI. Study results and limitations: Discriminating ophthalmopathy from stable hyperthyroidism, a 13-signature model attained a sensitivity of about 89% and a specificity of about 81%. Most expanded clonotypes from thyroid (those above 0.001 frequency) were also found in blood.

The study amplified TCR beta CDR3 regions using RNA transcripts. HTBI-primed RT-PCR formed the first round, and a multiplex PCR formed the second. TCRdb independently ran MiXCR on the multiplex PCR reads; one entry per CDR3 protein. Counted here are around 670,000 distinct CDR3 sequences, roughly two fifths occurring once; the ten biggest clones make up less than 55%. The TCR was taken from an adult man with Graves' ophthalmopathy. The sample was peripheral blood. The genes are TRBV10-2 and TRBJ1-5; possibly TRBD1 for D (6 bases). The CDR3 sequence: CASSESSGGGDQPQHF. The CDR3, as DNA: TGCGCCAGCAGTGAGTCGTCTGGGGGCGGTGATCAGCCCCAGCATTTT.